A single sample gave rise to the 19 T cell receptor beta chains below, sequenced in a study of technical replicates of blood from a few donors. Data came from immunoSEQ multiplex PCR; TCRdb stores just in-frame clones and leaves some out. The data show 75,000 to 80,000 clones, approximately 94% seen once. Source material: T cells isolated from PBMCs. These receptors all stem from a human donor in good health.

The chain uses TRBV6-4 and TRBJ2-2; the D gene is possibly TRBD2 (6 bases). This CDR3 contains 14 residues. V lost 6 bases to trimming and J lost 6 bases, with 14 bases between them. Germline CDR1 and CDR2: MRHNA and SNTAGT. Here the CDR3 DNA reads TGTGCCAGCAGAGTGGATTGGGGGGCCGGGGAGCTGTTTTTT. This gives the protein CASRVDWGAGELFF.

This clone was counted between two and nine times. The chain joins TRBV2 to TRBJ1-2; 8 bases are shared with TRBD1. CDR1 is SNHLY and CDR2 is FYNNEI in the germline V gene. The CDR3 totals 13 residues. The V segment lost 6 bases and the J segment 6 bases; nucleotides outside the gene matches: 6. The CDR3 DNA is TGTGCCAGCAGGGACAGGGAGTTAGATGGCTACACCTTC. Its translation is CASRDRELDGYTF.

This rearrangement joins TRBV6-6 to TRBJ1-5, with 8 bases identical to TRBD1. V lost 2 bases and J lost 3; bases outside the gene matches: 6. Germline CDR1 and CDR2: MNHNY and SVGAGI (reference sequence). This CDR3 is 16 amino acids long. The CDR3 is CASSYNPGQVNQPQHF. CDR3 DNA: TGTGCCAGCAGTTACAATCCGGGACAGGTCAATCAGCCCCAGCATTTT.

The gene calls are TRBV29-1 and TRBJ1-1; a weak D match, TRBD1 (6 bases). V lost 4 bases and J lost 4, with 16 bases in between. This CDR3 spans 14 amino acids. CDR1 and CDR2 (germline): SQVTM, ANQGSEA. CDR3 nucleotides: TGCAGCGTTGGAGGGGGGGTAGGGAGCACTGAAGCTTTCTTT. The encoded protein is CSVGGGVGSTEAFF.

V usage is TRBV29-1 and J usage is TRBJ2-1; 10 bases map to TRBD2. In germline, CDR1 is SQVTM, CDR2 ANQGSEA. Germline trimming cut 7 bases from V and 3 bases from J; bases unmatched to any gene: 3. The CDR3 loop spans 13 amino acids. The chain's CDR3 is CSDIAGGYNEQFF. The CDR3 DNA sequence: TGCAGCGATATAGCGGGGGGCTACAATGAGCAGTTCTTC.

The chain employs TRBV29-1 and TRBJ2-5; 12 positions agree with TRBD1. CDR1 and CDR2 (germline): SQVTM, ANQGSEA. The V and J ends lost 3 bases and 3 bases, in that order; junction bases with no gene match: 5. This CDR3 has 15 residues. The CDR3 here is CSVEHGTGGEETQYF. CDR3 in DNA: TGCAGCGTTGAGCACGGGACAGGGGGCGAAGAGACCCAGTACTTC.

The chain couples TRBV7-9 to TRBJ2-1, with D possibly matching TRBD2 (5 bases). Germline-derived CDR1 and CDR2 are SEHNR and FQNEAQ (reference sequence). The ends were cut back, 2 bases at V and 6 bases at J, with 11 bases in the middle. The CDR3 runs to 14 residues. CDR3 protein: CASSLWARGNEQFF. CDR3 sequence (DNA): TGTGCCAGCAGCTTATGGGCCCGGGGCAATGAGCAGTTCTTC.

This chain links TRBV11-2 with TRBJ2-1; 8 bases agree with TRBD1. Germline V gene lookup returns CDR1 SGHAT and CDR2 FQNNGV. V lost 6 bases to trimming and J lost 3 bases; unmatched junction nucleotides: 1. CDR3 size: 13 residues. CDR3 in DNA: TGTGCCAGCAGAACAGGGGGCTACAATGAGCAGTTCTTC. Translation gives CASRTGGYNEQFF. The full variable domain, its missing parts supplied by reference TRBV11-2 and TRBJ2-1, is EAGVAQSPRYKIIEKRQSVAFWCNPISGHATLYWYQQILGQGPKLLIQFQNNGVVDDSQLPKDRFSAERLKGVDSTLKIQPAKLEDSAVYLCASRTGGYNEQFFGPGTRLTVL.

This chain joins TRBV19 and TRBJ1-2, with D perhaps matching TRBD1 (6 bases). The CDR3 consists of 13 residues. V was cut by 5 bases and J by 8 bases, with 15 bases left in between. CDR1 and CDR2 (germline): LNHDA, SQIVND (reference sequence). The chain's CDR3 is CASSPGTQRGYTF. The DNA for the CDR3 is TGTGCCAGTAGTCCGGGGACACAAAGGGGCTACACCTTC.

The J gene is TRBJ2-7, the V gene TRBV5-4; TRBD2 matches 12 bases. Trimming removed 4 bases from V and 0 bases from J; junction bases left unmatched: 5. The germline V gene encodes CDR1 SGHNT and CDR2 YYREEE (reference sequence). CDR3 length equals 16 residues. For the CDR3, the DNA is TGTGCCAGCAGCCACGGACTAGCGGGAAACTCCTACGAGCAGTACTTC. This gives the protein CASSHGLAGNSYEQYF.

V usage is TRBV19 and J usage is TRBJ1-2; no clear D. This CDR3 is 15 amino acids long. V was pared by 3 bases and J by 0 bases, with 11 bases between. Germline V gene lookup returns CDR1 LNHDA and CDR2 SQIVND (reference sequence). CDR3 sequence (DNA): TGTGCCAGTAGTATGAATTACGGAGCTAACTATGGCTACACCTTC. As protein: CASSMNYGANYGYTF.

The chain employs TRBV6-1 and TRBJ2-7, with D hard to call. This CDR3 spans 10 amino acids. Germline V gene lookup returns CDR1 MNHNS and CDR2 SASEGT. Trimming left V 8 bases short and J 3 bases short, with 5 bases between. CDR3 in amino acids: CASLSYEQYF. The DNA for the CDR3 is TGTGCCAGCCTAAGCTACGAGCAGTACTTC.

V and J are TRBV19 and TRBJ1-5; TRBD1 agrees at 7 bases. Germline V gene lookup returns CDR1 LNHDA and CDR2 SQIVND (reference sequence). V lost 7 bases and J lost 5; bases outside the gene matches: 17. The CDR3 covers 17 residues. Here the CDR3 reads CASISDPIQTGHQPQHF. In DNA, the CDR3 is TGTGCCAGTATTTCCGATCCAATCCAGACAGGGCATCAGCCCCAGCATTTT.

As DNA, the CDR3 is TGTGCCAGCAGACAGGGCACTGAAGCTTTCTTT. Encoded protein: CASRQGTEAFF. The gene calls are TRBV6-5 and TRBJ1-1; tentatively, D is TRBD1 (6 bases). This CDR3 contains 11 residues. Trimming removed 6 bases from V and 4 bases from J, with 6 bases in between. Germline CDR1 MNHEY, CDR2 SVGAGI.

The chain recombines TRBV27 with TRBJ1-5; D might be TRBD1 (5 bases). Trimming pared 3 bases from V and 0 bases from J, leaving 6 bases between. Germline CDR1 is MNHEY and CDR2 is SMNVEV (reference sequence). This CDR3 is 14 amino acids long. The CDR3 nucleotides read TGTGCCAGCAGTTTCAGGGATAGCAATCAGCCCCAGCATTTT. Its translation is CASSFRDSNQPQHF.

V and J are TRBV27 and TRBJ2-7; 12 bases line up with TRBD2. Trimming at V came to 5 bases and at J to 1 base, leaving 12 bases not matched to a gene. The V gene's germline CDR1 is MNHEY and CDR2 SMNVEV (reference sequence). The CDR3 is 18 amino acids. Here the CDR3 DNA reads TGTGCCAGCAGTCTGATTCGACCTACTAGCGGGAGGTCCTACGAGCAGTACTTC. This gives the protein CASSLIRPTSGRSYEQYF.

The chain carries TRBV30 and TRBJ1-2, with D tentatively TRBD1 (6 bases). CDR3 length: 11 residues. V was shortened by 5 bases and J by 8 bases, with 12 bases between the two germline ends. Looked up from germline, CDR1 is GTSNPN and CDR2 is SVGIG (reference sequence). The CDR3 loop reads CAWGRGEGYTF. Written as DNA, the CDR3 is TGTGCCTGGGGCAGGGGAGAAGGCTACACCTTC.

The V call is TRBV9, the J call TRBJ2-2; D might be TRBD2 (6 bases). Trimming removed 0 bases from V and 6 bases from J, with 21 bases in between. Germline CDR1 and CDR2: SGDLS and YYNGEE. This CDR3 comprises 18 residues. For the CDR3, the DNA is TGTGCCAGCAGCGTAGAAGTAGACCGGGGGATGAGGGCCGGGGAGCTGTTTTTT. Protein product: CASSVEVDRGMRAGELFF.

CDR3 protein: CASSSPRQGAYEQYF. The CDR3 DNA sequence: TGTGCCAGCAGTTCCCCTCGACAGGGGGCCTACGAGCAGTACTTC. The genes are TRBV27 and TRBJ2-7; 9 nucleotides align to TRBD1. The V gene's germline CDR1 is MNHEY and CDR2 SMNVEV (reference sequence). Trimming at V came to 4 bases and at J to 2 bases, leaving 6 bases not matched to a gene. This CDR3 has 15 amino acids.